Listed here is a single T cell receptor (beta chain). The data derive from a study of blood T cell repertoires in COVID-19. Background on the study: Acute and convalescent COVID-19 specimens originated in the United States, Italy and Spain. PBMCs, B-cell-depleted T cells, or T cells were the source of the cDNA or gDNA that made up the material.

Germline V lookup: CDR1 MNHEY, CDR2 SMNVEV (reference sequence). The V gene end was trimmed by 3 bases and the J gene end by 6 bases; junction bases not matched to a gene: 12. The CDR3 has 18 residues. Original handling: Using reference gene primer amplification, nucleated cell counts were estimated. The assay was immunoSEQ multiplex PCR, and TCRdb's table has in-frame clones only and misses some. From that table come the V and J calls and clone size; the DNA was used to work out D and trimming. The repertoire holds about 340,000 clones, with about 90% as singletons. The chain combines TRBV27 with TRBJ2-1; 12 bases fit TRBD2. The material sequenced was peripheral blood. The receptor comes from a woman younger than 35 who had recovered from COVID-19. The DNA for the CDR3 is TGTGCCAGCAGTTTTGTCAGACTAGCGGGAGTCCCGGGCAATGAGCAGTTCTTC. This translates into CASSFVRLAGVPGNEQFF.